This entry features one T cell receptor beta chain sequence. As yet, its antigen is unknown. This specimen comes from a study of cytomegalovirus exposure and HLA in healthy donors. Overall study context: T cells numbering around 190 million yielded some 120 million unique TCR beta sequences in an earlier analysis. Early on, a data release was issued that held approximately 92 million unique TCRs from HLA-typed donors. Points from the study as a whole: Immune exposure data for these donors was limited to CMV serostatus.

PCR amplification relied on 60 Vbeta primers (plus 13 Jbeta primers). Measured with immunoSEQ multiplex PCR; TCRdb has only the in-frame clones, and not every one. Of 170,000 or so clones in the sample, 60% to 80% were seen once. This CDR3 has 14 amino acids. CDR1 and CDR2 from the germline V gene are SQVTM and ANQGSEA. The ends lost 6 bases at V and 1 base at J; junction bases unmatched: 7. This clonotype originated in a man in his 60s in good health and CMV-seronegative. The sequenced sample was PBMCs. V and J are TRBV29-1 and TRBJ2-3; 7 nucleotides agree with TRBD1. The CDR3 here is CSVGTGVGTDTQYF. In DNA, the CDR3 is TGCAGCGTCGGAACAGGGGTCGGCACAGATACGCAGTATTTT.